One sample yielded the 21 T cell receptor beta chains listed below, sequenced in a study of blood T cell repertoires in COVID-19. Profiling relied on immunoSEQ multiplex PCR, and the TCRdb table lists in-frame clones only, not all of them. The sample records 150,000 to 250,000 clones, roughly 87% being singletons. Sequencing was carried out using PBMCs or T cells enriched from blood (not recorded which). All receptors come from a woman younger than 45 who had recovered from COVID-19.

The chain has TRBV7-3 and TRBJ2-1, with 8 bases aligning to TRBD2. The CDR3 consists of 15 residues. The germline V gene encodes CDR1 SGHTA and CDR2 FQGTGA. V lost 4 bases, J lost 4 bases, and 6 bases stayed unmatched. This CDR3 is CASSSSGGPYNEQFF. CDR3 coding DNA: TGTGCCAGCAGCTCCAGCGGGGGCCCTTACAATGAGCAGTTCTTC.

This sequence joins TRBV7-2 and TRBJ2-3; D not certain. Germline V gene sequence: CDR1 SGHTA, CDR2 FQGNSA. This CDR3 contains 15 residues. The V end was cut by 5 bases, the J end by 5 bases, with 17 bases between. As DNA, the CDR3 is TGTGCCAGCAGCCCTTCTTTTGGAGCAGTAGATACGCAGTATTTT. The encoded protein is CASSPSFGAVDTQYF.

This clone was seen only once. V gene TRBV9 combines with J gene TRBJ2-1; tentatively, D is TRBD1 (5 bases). This CDR3 spans 14 amino acids. V was trimmed by 0 bases and J by 6 bases, leaving 10 bases between them. Germline V gene data show CDR1 as SGDLS and CDR2 as YYNGEE. CDR3 protein: CASSVGQGSNEQFF. Written as DNA, the CDR3 is TGTGCCAGCAGCGTAGGGCAGGGCAGCAATGAGCAGTTCTTC.

The V and J genes are TRBV6-5 and TRBJ2-7; TRBD1 aligns across 7 bases. From germline, CDR1 is MNHEY and CDR2 SVGAGI. The V and J ends lost 8 bases and 0 bases, in that order; junction bases with no gene match: 4. The CDR3 has 13 residues. The DNA for the CDR3 is TGTGCCAGCCGGGACAGCTCCTCCTACGAGCAGTACTTC. Residues: CASRDSSSYEQYF.

This clone came up a few times. V usage is TRBV2 and J usage is TRBJ1-1; 7 positions agree with TRBD1. The V and J ends lost 2 bases and 8 bases, in that order; junction bases with no gene match: 2. The CDR3 is 12 residues long. Germline V CDR1 and CDR2: SNHLY, FYNNEI. The DNA of the CDR3 is TGTGCCAGCAGTGAATACAGGGGCGAAGCTTTCTTT. Amino acid sequence: CASSEYRGEAFF.

The V call is TRBV27, the J call TRBJ2-3; TRBD1 agrees at 11 bases. The germline V gene has CDR1 MNHEY and CDR2 SMNVEV (reference sequence). Trimming at V came to 8 bases and at J to 5 bases, leaving 9 bases not matched to a gene. CDR3 size: 15 residues. The CDR3 here is CASGLGTGGGDTQYF. In DNA form, the CDR3 reads TGTGCCAGCGGATTGGGGACAGGGGGGGGAGATACGCAGTATTTT.

The chain uses TRBV6-5 and TRBJ2-1; D gene unclear. The CDR3 loop spans 15 amino acids. From germline, CDR1 is MNHEY and CDR2 SVGAGI. Between the trimmed V and J ends, which lost 2 bases and 2 bases, there was a span of 10 bases. Here the CDR3 DNA reads TGTGCCAGCAGTTACCGCGTGCAGGCCTACAATGAGCAGTTCTTC. It specifies CASSYRVQAYNEQFF.

The chain has TRBV6-5 and TRBJ1-2; possible D gene TRBD1, 5 bases. Germline CDR1 and CDR2: MNHEY and SVGAGI. V was clipped by 6 bases and J by 6 bases, with 17 bases between them. The CDR3 has 14 residues. As DNA, the CDR3 is TGTGCCAGCAGCCCCCCAGGGAATATAGATGGCTACACCTTC. It yields the protein CASSPPGNIDGYTF.

V gene TRBV6-2 or TRBV6-3 combines with J gene TRBJ1-1; tentative D call: TRBD1 (6 bases). CDR1 is MNHEY and CDR2 is SVGEGT in the germline V gene. The V gene lost 5 bases and the J gene lost 8 bases, with 12 bases spanning the gap. The CDR3 covers 12 residues. CDR3 nucleotides: TGTGCCAGCAGTAACAAAAGGGGGGAAGCTTTCTTT. Protein product: CASSNKRGEAFF.

The V call is TRBV24-1, the J call TRBJ1-2; D is perhaps TRBD1 (5 bases). Germline CDR1 is KGHDR and CDR2 is SFDVKD. The CDR3 has 14 residues. V was shortened by 2 bases and J by 4 bases, with 10 bases between the two germline ends. This CDR3 is CATSDSPDSYGYTF. CDR3 nucleotides: TGTGCCACCAGTGATTCCCCAGACAGCTATGGCTACACCTTC.

The V call is TRBV4-3, the J call TRBJ1-4; 11 bases are shared with TRBD1. Trimming at V came to 4 bases and at J to 12 bases, leaving 7 bases not matched to a gene. The CDR3 extends over 14 amino acids. Germline CDR1 and CDR2: LGHNA and YSLEER. CDR3 region: CASSPRDRGKELFF. DNA for the CDR3: TGCGCCAGCAGCCCCCGGGACAGGGGGAAGGAACTGTTTTTT.

In this sample, this clone turned up a few times. The CDR3 DNA reads TGTGCCAGCAGTAAAAAAGGAGCGACCTACGAGCAGTACTTC. This sequence encodes CASSKKGATYEQYF. This chain connects TRBV9 to TRBJ2-7; D call uncertain. This CDR3 contains 14 residues. V shed 5 bases and J shed 2 bases, with 14 bases lying between them. Germline values: CDR1 SGDLS, CDR2 YYNGEE. The complete variable domain, with remaining parts taken from reference TRBV9 and TRBJ2-7, reads DSGVTQTPKHLITATGQRVTLRCSPRSGDLSVYWYQQSLDQGLQFLIQYYNGEERAKGNILERFSAQQFPDLHSELNLSSLELGDSALYFCASSKKGATYEQYFGPGTRLTVT.

This sequence joins TRBV7-2 and TRBJ2-3, with TRBD2 matching 11 bases. The V and J ends lost 5 bases and 2 bases, in that order; junction bases with no gene match: 3. The CDR3 has 15 amino acids. Germline V gene sequence: CDR1 SGHTA, CDR2 FQGNSA. CDR3 nucleotide sequence: TGTGCCAGCAGCCGTAGCGGGGGGGCCACAGATACGCAGTATTTT. Protein sequence: CASSRSGGATDTQYF.

The chain recombines TRBV30 with TRBJ2-2; TRBD2 agrees at 13 bases. The CDR3 is 20 amino acids. After removal of 3 bases from V and 0 bases from J, the junction contained 13 bases not matched to a gene. CDR1 GTSNPN and CDR2 SVGIG come from the germline V gene (reference sequence). CDR3 residues: CAWSPQLGLAGASNTGELFF. In DNA, the CDR3 is TGTGCCTGGAGCCCGCAACTAGGACTAGCGGGGGCCTCGAACACCGGGGAGCTGTTTTTT.

The rearrangement uses TRBV7-2 and TRBJ2-4; 10 bases are a match to TRBD2. CDR1 is SGHTA, CDR2 FQGNSA, per germline. CDR3 length equals 14 residues. The junction had 6 bases not matched to a gene; V was cut back by 5 bases and J by 8 bases. Written as DNA, the CDR3 is TGTGCCAGCAGCGAGACTAGCGGGCGGGACATTCAGTACTTC. This encodes CASSETSGRDIQYF.

Written as DNA, the CDR3 is TGTGCCAGCAGCTTGAAGCGGGGGATATACAATGAGCAGTTCTTC. It yields the protein CASSLKRGIYNEQFF. This chain uses TRBV11-2 with TRBJ2-1, with TRBD2 matching 8 bases. J lost 4 bases, V lost 3 bases, and 5 bases had no gene match. The CDR3 has 15 residues. The germline gives CDR1 SGHAT, CDR2 FQNNGV.

With regard to this clone: A read error is possible here, since a much larger clone lies one base away. Here the CDR3 reads CASSWGANTEAFF. As DNA, the CDR3 is TGTGCCAGCAGTTGGGGAGCCAACACTGAAGCTTTCTTT. The chain recombines TRBV27 with TRBJ1-1; D unclear. Germline lookup yields CDR1 MNHEY and CDR2 SMNVEV (reference sequence). Trimming took 4 bases from V and 2 from J, leaving 8 bases between them. The CDR3 extends over 13 amino acids.

J is TRBJ1-1 and V is TRBV5-1, with TRBD1 identical over 12 bases. The CDR3 extends over 17 amino acids. The V gene's germline CDR1 is SGHRS and CDR2 YFSETQ. J lost 2 bases, V lost 1 base, and 6 bases had no gene match. The CDR3 protein is CASSLTGTGGLNTEAFF. The CDR3, as DNA: TGCGCCAGCAGCTTGACTGGGACAGGGGGCTTAAACACTGAAGCTTTCTTT.

V is TRBV2 and J is TRBJ2-4; no definite D call. The germline V gene encodes CDR1 SNHLY and CDR2 FYNNEI. This CDR3 spans 13 amino acids. The V end lost 2 bases, the J end lost 4 bases, and 6 bases lay between the germline ends. The CDR3 protein is CASSEPNKNIQYF. CDR3 sequence (DNA): TGTGCCAGCAGTGAACCAAATAAAAACATTCAGTACTTC.

J is TRBJ1-6 and V is TRBV9; D is ambiguous. The germline V gene encodes CDR1 SGDLS and CDR2 YYNGEE. Trimming shortened V by 1 base and J by 5 bases, and 13 bases separated the two germline ends. This CDR3 contains 16 residues. The CDR3 loop reads CASSVNPQFNNSPLHF. The CDR3 nucleotides read TGTGCCAGCAGCGTAAACCCACAGTTCAATAATTCACCCCTCCACTTT.

The count of this clone is one. CDR3 protein: CATSRAPQGSGSEAFF. CDR3 DNA sequence: TGTGCCACCAGCAGAGCTCCACAGGGGTCTGGTTCTGAAGCTTTCTTT. The gene calls are TRBV15 and TRBJ1-1; 7 bases align to TRBD1. Germline V gene data show CDR1 as LNHNV and CDR2 as YYDKDF (reference sequence). CDR3 length: 16 amino acids. Trimming cost V 1 base and J 6 bases; bases outside gene matches: 11.